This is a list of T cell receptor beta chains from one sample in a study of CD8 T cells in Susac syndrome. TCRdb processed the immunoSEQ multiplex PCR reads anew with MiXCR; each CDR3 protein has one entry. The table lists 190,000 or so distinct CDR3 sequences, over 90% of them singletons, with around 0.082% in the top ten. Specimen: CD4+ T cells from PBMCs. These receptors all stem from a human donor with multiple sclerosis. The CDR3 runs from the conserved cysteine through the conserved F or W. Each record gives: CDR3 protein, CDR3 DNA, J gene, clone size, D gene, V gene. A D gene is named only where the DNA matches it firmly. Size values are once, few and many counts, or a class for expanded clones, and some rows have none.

CDR3 protein: CSASRTGPGTDTQYF; CDR3 DNA: TGCAGTGCTAGTCGGACAGGACCGGGGACAGATACGCAGTATTTT; J gene: TRBJ2-3; clone size: -; D gene: TRBD1; V gene: TRBV20-1
CDR3 protein: CASSPRIGATNTEAFF; CDR3 DNA: TGTGCCAGCAGCCCCCGGATAGGGGCGACGAACACTGAAGCTTTCTTT; J gene: TRBJ1-1; clone size: once; D gene: -; V gene: TRBV7-9
CDR3 protein: CAWSVGAGTEAFF; CDR3 DNA: TGTGCCTGGAGTGTAGGAGCGGGGACTGAAGCTTTCTTT; J gene: TRBJ1-1; clone size: -; D gene: -; V gene: TRBV30
CDR3 protein: CASSFFGGQNTGELFF; CDR3 DNA: TGTGCCAGCAGTTTCTTCGGGGGACAAAACACCGGGGAGCTGTTTTTT; J gene: TRBJ2-2; clone size: -; D gene: -; V gene: TRBV27
CDR3 protein: CSVEGPTGALGDTGELFF; CDR3 DNA: TGCAGCGTTGAAGGTCCGACAGGGGCTCTTGGGGACACCGGGGAGCTGTTTTTT; J gene: TRBJ2-2; clone size: once; D gene: TRBD1; V gene: TRBV29-1
CDR3 protein: CSVEKGYGYTF; CDR3 DNA: TGCAGCGTTGAAAAGGGCTATGGCTACACCTTC; J gene: TRBJ1-2; clone size: -; D gene: -; V gene: TRBV29-1
CDR3 protein: CSVEALSGLELADTQYF; CDR3 DNA: TGCAGCGTTGAGGCACTTTCGGGGCTGGAGCTTGCAGATACGCAGTATTTT; J gene: TRBJ2-3; clone size: -; D gene: -; V gene: TRBV29-1
CDR3 protein: CASSQGGRQPQHF; CDR3 DNA: TGTGCCAGCAGCCAGGGAGGACGGCAGCCCCAGCATTTT; J gene: TRBJ1-5; clone size: -; D gene: -; V gene: TRBV3-1
CDR3 protein: CSAGQGSGNTIYF; CDR3 DNA: TGCAGCGCAGGACAGGGCTCTGGAAACACCATATATTTT; J gene: TRBJ1-3; clone size: -; D gene: TRBD1; V gene: TRBV29-1
CDR3 protein: CASSPGQGVRSEKLFF; CDR3 DNA: TGTGCCAGCAGTCCGGGACAGGGCGTAAGGAGTGAAAAACTGTTTTTT; J gene: TRBJ1-4; clone size: -; D gene: TRBD1; V gene: TRBV12-3/TRBV12-4
CDR3 protein: CASTSGGGDNQPQHF; CDR3 DNA: TGTGCCAGTACCTCGGGCGGGGGCGACAATCAGCCCCAGCATTTT; J gene: TRBJ1-5; clone size: -; D gene: -; V gene: TRBV19
CDR3 protein: CSAPVERGPPDTQYF; CDR3 DNA: TGCAGTGCCCCCGTCGAGAGGGGGCCGCCAGATACGCAGTATTTT; J gene: TRBJ2-3; clone size: -; D gene: TRBD1; V gene: TRBV20-1
CDR3 protein: CASSEATSGGDEQFF; CDR3 DNA: TGTGCCAGCAGTGAAGCGACTAGCGGGGGGGATGAGCAGTTCTTC; J gene: TRBJ2-1; clone size: -; D gene: TRBD2; V gene: TRBV6-4
CDR3 protein: CSVLDRVGNQPQHF; CDR3 DNA: TGCAGCGTGTTAGACAGGGTGGGCAATCAGCCCCAGCATTTT; J gene: TRBJ1-5; clone size: -; D gene: TRBD1; V gene: TRBV29-1
CDR3 protein: CASSQDYWRVYF; CDR3 DNA: TGTGCCAGCAGCCAAGATTACTGGCGGGTGTACTTC; J gene: TRBJ2-7; clone size: -; D gene: -; V gene: TRBV14
CDR3 protein: CAWGHPSGSSTDTQYF; CDR3 DNA: TGTGCCTGGGGACATCCTAGCGGATCTAGCACAGATACGCAGTATTTT; J gene: TRBJ2-3; clone size: -; D gene: TRBD2; V gene: TRBV30
CDR3 protein: CSVERAGGSSLAKNIQYF; CDR3 DNA: TGCAGCGTTGAAAGGGCAGGGGGCTCGTCTCTGGCCAAAAACATTCAGTACTTC; J gene: TRBJ2-4; clone size: -; D gene: TRBD1; V gene: TRBV29-1
CDR3 protein: CASIPSTGSGYGYTF; CDR3 DNA: TGTGCCAGTATTCCTTCCACGGGGTCGGGCTATGGCTACACCTTC; J gene: TRBJ1-2; clone size: -; D gene: -; V gene: TRBV19
CDR3 protein: CSVTGTAFSNYGYTF; CDR3 DNA: TGCAGCGTAACCGGAACGGCCTTCTCTAACTATGGCTACACCTTC; J gene: TRBJ1-2; clone size: -; D gene: -; V gene: TRBV29-1
CDR3 protein: CASSSSTGTSGGNEQFF; CDR3 DNA: TGTGCCAGCAGCTCCTCGACCGGGACTAGCGGGGGCAATGAGCAGTTCTTC; J gene: TRBJ2-1; clone size: -; D gene: TRBD2; V gene: TRBV5-4
CDR3 protein: CASSVGLAGVYEQYF; CDR3 DNA: TGTGCCAGCAGCGTAGGACTAGCGGGGGTCTACGAGCAGTACTTC; J gene: TRBJ2-7; clone size: -; D gene: TRBD2; V gene: TRBV5-4
CDR3 protein: CASSLGTLSYEQYF; CDR3 DNA: TGTGCCAGCAGCTTAGGGACACTCTCCTACGAGCAGTACTTC; J gene: TRBJ2-7; clone size: -; D gene: -; V gene: TRBV7-2
CDR3 protein: CASSQHWTGEAFF; CDR3 DNA: TGTGCCAGCAGCCAACATTGGACAGGGGAAGCTTTCTTT; J gene: TRBJ1-1; clone size: -; D gene: TRBD1; V gene: TRBV9
CDR3 protein: CAWSLSGYGYTF; CDR3 DNA: TGTGCCTGGAGTTTGTCAGGCTATGGCTACACCTTC; J gene: TRBJ1-2; clone size: -; D gene: -; V gene: TRBV30
CDR3 protein: CASTGQSSYNEQFF; CDR3 DNA: TGTGCCAGCACCGGACAGAGCTCCTACAATGAGCAGTTCTTC; J gene: TRBJ2-1; clone size: once; D gene: -; V gene: TRBV25-1
CDR3 protein: CSALPKGEQFF; CDR3 DNA: TGCAGCGCCCTTCCGAAGGGTGAGCAGTTCTTC; J gene: TRBJ2-1; clone size: -; D gene: -; V gene: TRBV29-1
CDR3 protein: CASGDRADGYTF; CDR3 DNA: TGCGCCAGCGGGGACAGGGCGGATGGCTACACCTTC; J gene: TRBJ1-2; clone size: -; D gene: TRBD1; V gene: TRBV23-1
CDR3 protein: CASTLAGELFF; CDR3 DNA: TGTGCCAGCACCCTCGCCGGGGAGCTGTTTTTT; J gene: TRBJ2-2; clone size: -; D gene: -; V gene: TRBV3-1
CDR3 protein: CASRAPGQVQETQYF; CDR3 DNA: TGTGCCAGCAGGGCACCGGGACAGGTCCAAGAGACCCAGTACTTC; J gene: TRBJ2-5; clone size: -; D gene: TRBD1; V gene: TRBV7-2
CDR3 protein: CAWSRDHLMNGYTF; CDR3 DNA: TGTGCCTGGAGCCGGGACCATTTGATGAATGGCTACACCTTC; J gene: TRBJ1-2; clone size: -; D gene: -; V gene: TRBV30
CDR3 protein: CATCRSGGANTEAFF; CDR3 DNA: TGTGCCACCTGCAGGTCAGGGGGCGCGAACACTGAAGCTTTCTTT; J gene: TRBJ1-1; clone size: -; D gene: TRBD1; V gene: TRBV6-6
CDR3 protein: CASTDGGLKNIQYF; CDR3 DNA: TGTGCCAGTACCGACGGGGGCTTAAAAAACATTCAGTACTTC; J gene: TRBJ2-4; clone size: -; D gene: -; V gene: TRBV19
CDR3 protein: CSARARGGVGSMALPYEQYF; CDR3 DNA: TGCAGTGCTAGGGCCAGGGGCGGCGTTGGTTCGATGGCCTTACCCTACGAGCAGTACTTC; J gene: TRBJ2-7; clone size: -; D gene: -; V gene: TRBV20-1
CDR3 protein: CASSQSSLVTEAFF; CDR3 DNA: TGTGCCAGCAGCCAATCTAGCCTGGTGACTGAAGCTTTCTTT; J gene: TRBJ1-1; clone size: -; D gene: -; V gene: TRBV3-1
CDR3 protein: CASSQFVGGDYGYTF; CDR3 DNA: TGTGCCAGCAGCCAATTCGTTGGAGGGGACTATGGCTACACCTTC; J gene: TRBJ1-2; clone size: -; D gene: -; V gene: TRBV4-2
CDR3 protein: CASKTGGQETQYF; CDR3 DNA: TGTGCCAGCAAGACAGGGGGCCAAGAGACCCAGTACTTC; J gene: TRBJ2-5; clone size: -; D gene: TRBD1; V gene: TRBV3-1
CDR3 protein: CSALSASGDDEQFF; CDR3 DNA: TGCAGTGCTCTATCGGCTAGCGGGGACGATGAGCAGTTCTTC; J gene: TRBJ2-1; clone size: -; D gene: TRBD2; V gene: TRBV20-1
CDR3 protein: CASSVGDLGAETQYF; CDR3 DNA: TGTGCCAGCAGCGTAGGTGACCTGGGGGCGGAGACCCAGTACTTC; J gene: TRBJ2-5; clone size: -; D gene: -; V gene: TRBV9
CDR3 protein: CASGFDQETQYF; CDR3 DNA: TGTGCTAGTGGTTTTGACCAAGAGACCCAGTACTTC; J gene: TRBJ2-5; clone size: -; D gene: -; V gene: TRBV12-5
CDR3 protein: CATSYAGTGITEAFF; CDR3 DNA: TGTGCCACCAGTTATGCAGGGACTGGTATCACTGAAGCTTTCTTT; J gene: TRBJ1-1; clone size: -; D gene: -; V gene: TRBV15
CDR3 protein: CASSVGAEETQYF; CDR3 DNA: TGTGCCAGCAGCGTAGGGGCCGAAGAGACCCAGTACTTC; J gene: TRBJ2-5; clone size: -; D gene: -; V gene: TRBV9